This T cell receptor (beta chain) was identified in a study of shared clonotypes between healthy human individuals. The table came from immunoSEQ multiplex PCR; TCRdb's copy has only in-frame clones and leaves some out. The sample records some 2.4 million clones, 80% to 95% being singletons. Subsets obtained from CD4+ cells comprised CD45RA+ naive and CD45RA-negative memory cells. Trimming left V 3 bases short and J 5 bases short, with 14 bases between. This CDR3 spans 15 amino acids. Germline-derived CDR1 and CDR2 are SGHRS and YFSETQ. Sequencing was done on a sample of naive CD4+ T cells from PBMCs. Subset defined: CD45RA+ positively selected. This chain joins TRBV5-1 and TRBJ1-4, with D maybe TRBD1 (5 bases). This sequence was found in a man between 18 and 29 years old in good health. Some clones in this sample may be carry-over from other donors' samples. The CDR3 sequence: CASSSTGLTNEKLFF. DNA for the CDR3: TGCGCCAGCAGCTCCACGGGGCTCACAAATGAAAAACTGTTTTTT.